This T cell receptor beta chain was captured in a study of blood T cell repertoires in COVID-19. Trimming shortened V by 6 bases and J by 4 bases, and 17 bases separated the two germline ends. The CDR3 totals 15 residues. Germline V CDR1 and CDR2: SGHRS, YFSETQ. This table comes from immunoSEQ multiplex PCR, and its TCRdb copy is limited to in-frame clones, with some not included. The data show about 190,000 clones, about 88% seen once. This clonotype was obtained from a woman in her forties who had recovered from COVID-19. The specimen was peripheral blood. The J gene is TRBJ2-1, the V gene TRBV5-1; D call uncertain. CDR3 sequence: CASTFENPSYNEQFF. The CDR3 DNA sequence: TGCGCCAGCACGTTTGAGAATCCTTCGTACAATGAGCAGTTCTTC.